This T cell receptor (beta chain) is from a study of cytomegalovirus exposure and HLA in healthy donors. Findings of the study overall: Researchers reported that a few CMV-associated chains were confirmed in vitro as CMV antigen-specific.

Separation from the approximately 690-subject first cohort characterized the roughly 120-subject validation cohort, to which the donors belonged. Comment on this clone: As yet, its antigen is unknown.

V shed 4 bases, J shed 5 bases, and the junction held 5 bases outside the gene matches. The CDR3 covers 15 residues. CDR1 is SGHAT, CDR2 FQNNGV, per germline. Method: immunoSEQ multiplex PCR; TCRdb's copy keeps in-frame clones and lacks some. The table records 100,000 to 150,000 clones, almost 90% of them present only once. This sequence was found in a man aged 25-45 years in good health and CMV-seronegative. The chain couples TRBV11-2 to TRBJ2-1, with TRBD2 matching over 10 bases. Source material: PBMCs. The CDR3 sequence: CASSSGLAQNNEQFF. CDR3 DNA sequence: TGTGCCAGCAGCTCGGGACTAGCGCAAAACAATGAGCAGTTCTTC.